Included here is one T cell receptor (beta chain) sequence, with context. Its antigen remains unidentified. No much larger clonotype is one base removed from it; base qualities were not supplied. This specimen comes from a study of cytomegalovirus exposure and HLA in healthy donors (dated by TCRdb to between 2016 and 2019). For context, the study as a whole: An earlier analysis of approximately 590 of the donors reported approximately 300 Gb of sequence data and more than 90 million unique TCR beta sequences from around 200 million T cells. To decide whether each TCR beta V gene segment behaved as functional or pseudogenic, an earlier analysis of over 500 of the donors relied on high-throughput TCR beta sequencing. Typing coverage differed by locus: A, B, C, DRB1 and DQB1 were typed in roughly 620-640 donors, DQA1 in 500 to 550, DPA1 in some 600, and DPB1 in around 490. High-throughput TCR immunosequencing, statistical association of individual TCRs with disease status, and machine learning were combined to predict cytomegalovirus infection status. A separate validation cohort of roughly 120 different subjects was used in addition to the approximately 640-subject first cohort. The T cell repertoires of 666 subjects were profiled by immunosequencing and related to cytomegalovirus serostatus. Rather than drawing on any new phenotypic data, the later analysis identified candidate immune exposures from TCR beta sequences and the way those sequences occurred across donors. To study patterns of TCR occurrence, a later analysis re-analyzed previously published TCR beta repertoires from 650 to 750 donors and added high-resolution HLA genotyping. The aim of the study was to test whether cataloging public T cell receptors could identify signatures of past pathogen exposure. About 300 gigabases of sequencing data and roughly 90 million unique TCR sequences were included in an early release covering 550 to 800 HLA-typed donors. Among the roughly 400 genotyped donors, about 83% belonged to the genetic ancestry cluster associated with self-reported Caucasian donors. Because of strong linkage in the cohort, five DR-DQ haplotypes were treated as single units for association and clustering. Genome-wide SNP genotypes for about three fifths of the roughly 670 donors were used in a later genetic analysis, which treated that subset as a discovery cohort. Every repertoire in the discovery cohort had been generated on one and the same sequencing platform. Among some 400 genotyped donors of the cohort, an average of roughly 230,000 unique TCR beta nucleotide sequences was sequenced per donor, of which 15% to 20% were non-productive. Alongside the repertoire data, information on donor age, sex, ethnicity and CMV serostatus was compiled. Both class I and class II loci were covered by HLA typing, at four-digit resolution. Points the paper makes about the study in general: Specific HLA alleles were associated with 16,951 TCR beta sequences at a false discovery rate of 0.05 in a later analysis. A further reported finding was that TCR beta sequences accurately predicted the HLA-A and HLA-B alleles for most subjects in the first cohort. A later genetic analysis reported fewer N-insertions in productive TCRs among donors in an Asian-associated ancestry cluster than the roughly 650-donor mean. A later analysis found that most CMV-associated TCR beta chains appeared HLA-restricted, with HLA associations seemingly driven largely by CMV exposure. In a later analysis, the rate of TCR association differed among HLA loci, with DRB1 alleles having the most associated TCRs and HLA-C alleles having the fewest. The study listed 164 TCR beta chains as associated with cytomegalovirus. The sequencing pipeline was judged likely to have produced a cluster of highly shared sequence variants as a technical artifact. This cohort had only TCR beta chains sequenced, and the lack of alpha or paired-chain data limited which features could be detected. In a later genetic analysis, a missense DCLRE1C variant was associated with V-gene and J-gene trimming of TCR beta chains, and the association was replicated in an independent cohort. Roughly uniform sequencing depth across donors was assumed in presence/absence analyses, although this assumption may not hold. The only immune exposure information available for the cohort was CMV serostatus. It was suggested by the authors that the approach could potentially be generalized to other disease states and immunological phenotypes. In a later analysis, HLA-associated TCR beta chains showed more clonal expansion and lower generation probabilities than non-associated chains that were equally common. Because HLA typing was missing for some donors at each locus, association tests included only the typed subset. In vitro tests confirmed that a few of the cytomegalovirus-associated TCR beta chains recognize cytomegalovirus antigens. Assigning TCR associations to individual alleles was difficult when HLA alleles, especially DR and DQ, strongly co-occurred. Because counts were too low, approximately 18 rarely observed V segments, including chromosome 9 orphons, were excluded from the earlier analysis of several hundred of the donors. An earlier analysis of approximately 500 of the donors showed that most TCR beta V segments appeared in productive rearrangements either about 87% or about 30% of the time, which broadly matched IMGT annotations. Several of the top co-occurrence clusters appeared to be linked to parvovirus B19, influenza, CMV and Epstein-Barr virus, according to a later analysis. Most TCR sequences were seen in very few donors, while some public TCRs were found in many individuals. Correlated functional status among segregating V segments might be attributable to linkage disequilibrium, but an unknown experimental factor could not be ruled out. The classifier was reported to diagnose cytomegalovirus status with high specificity and sensitivity in both the original cohort and the validation cohort.

The receptor library was made with the immunoSEQ multiplex PCR assay. A mixture of 60 forward primers for TCR Vbeta segments and 13 reverse primers for TCR Jbeta segments was used in the multiplex PCR. A multiplex PCR assay on genomic DNA amplified the CDR3 region of rearranged TCR beta genes. Amplified TCR beta libraries were sequenced as 87-base-pair reads on the Illumina HiSeq System. The source study handled its data this way. Across the 500 to 700 repertoires, a later analysis counted roughly 84 million unique TCR beta chains, some 11 million of which were shared by at least two donors. Raw reads were error-corrected and collapsed into unique sequences with a nearest-neighbor algorithm that merged closely related sequences to remove PCR and sequencing errors. To assign V, D and J gene segments, CDR3 sequences were aligned to IMGT reference sequences. For a sequence to be retained, at least a six-nucleotide match to both a V gene segment and a J gene segment was required. Rearrangements were called productive when the CDR3 lacked stop codons and stayed in frame with V and J; all others were non-productive. Following IMGT convention, CDR3 was defined as the stretch from the second conserved V-encoded cysteine up to the conserved J-encoded phenylalanine. The earlier analysis of about 570 of the donors excluded any sequence lacking an unambiguous match to a single V gene segment. In an earlier analysis of a few hundred of the donors, V segments were called functional above 56.7% productive rearrangements and were called segregating when the between-donor standard deviation exceeded 5%. A statistical classification framework was built to diagnose cytomegalovirus status from the catalog of TCR beta chain sequences. In a later analysis, TCR nucleotide sequences were compared against IMGT/GENE-DB human TR gene sequences so that V and J genes could be assigned. The TCRdist pipeline was used in a later analysis to assign CDR3 sequences and most-parsimonious VDJ recombination scenarios. In a later analysis, each TCR beta chain was defined by its CDR3 amino acid sequence together with its V-gene family, and reads lacking a unique V-gene family were excluded. In a later analysis, 550 to 650 highly shared, low-generation-probability nucleotide sequences were removed to address suspected cross-contamination and a sequencing artifact. For each public chain, a later analysis derived a clonal expansion index from normalized ranks of inferred template counts within each repertoire. In a later analysis, generation probabilities were computed using a VDJ recombination model fitted to out-of-frame rearrangements, and the results were checked against IGoR. A later analysis scored TCR-TCR, TCR-HLA and TCR-CMV co-occurrence with hypergeometric tests, applying a repertoire-size bias correction to TCR pairs. To estimate false discovery rates, a later analysis permuted the HLA or CMV assignments 20 times. In a later analysis, co-occurring TCRs were grouped using DBSCAN, with TCRdist sequence similarity added in when clustering inside HLA-allele-positive subsets. Co-occurrence clustering excluded repertoires with fewer than 30,000 or more than 120,000 public chains, plus five with anomalous nucleotide sharing. TCRdb retrieved this table from immuneACCESS and kept in-frame rearrangements only. Not all clones are present; in checked studies, unresolved V genes account for under half, and no reason is known for the remainder. The V and J calls and clone size are taken from that table; D and trimming were inferred from the DNA. The sample table lists around 90,000 clones, about 85% of them with a count of one. Of the sample, over 7% is held by the ten largest clones.

The cohort comprised fewer than 750 healthy bone marrow donors. All cohort members were sampled while nominally healthy, although unrecorded immune exposures were likely present. The donor was CMV seropositive and belonged to the group of 270 or so seropositive cohort members. Every donor gave a peripheral blood sample, and the peripheral blood mononuclear cells from that sample were used for TCR beta sequencing. The Qiagen DNeasy Blood Extraction Kit was used to extract genomic DNA from the blood cell samples. The sample comprised PBMCs. The receptor was derived from a man between 35 and 55 years old in good health and CMV-seropositive.

DNA sequence: TGTGCCAGCAGTCCAAGCGGGAGAGAGGTTCTGTTTTTT. Its translation is CASSPSGREVLFF. Here the chain combines TRBV6-5 and TRBJ2-2; TRBD2 fits 8 bases in the junction. Trimming accounts for 5 bases at V and 14 bases at J, while the number of junction bases matched to no gene is 10. The CDR3 has 13 amino acids, counting the end cysteine and phenylalanine. Only the CDR3 DNA is retained, 39 bases long and in frame from the first base. In the germline V gene, CDR1 corresponds to MNHEY and CDR2 to SVGAGI.